Here is one T cell receptor (beta chain) with its context. Trimming removed 3 bases at V and 4 bases at J, with 21 bases between. In germline, CDR1 is LNHDA, CDR2 SQIVND (reference sequence). This CDR3 is built from 17 residues. The sample comes from a study of CD8 T cells in Susac syndrome. Bulk CD8+ and CD4+ cells came from magnetic negative isolation; CD8+ TEMRA by FACS. Reverse transcription of about 0.5 to 1 ug RNA was carried out with random hexamers. A multiplex approach, immunoSEQ multiplex PCR, amplified TCR beta CDR3 across 54 Vbeta and 13 Jbeta. TCRdb used MiXCR to reprocess the immunoSEQ multiplex PCR reads, holding one entry per CDR3 protein. The data show about 280,000 distinct CDR3 sequences, about 85% seen once.

What was sequenced was CD8+ T cells from PBMCs. This TCR came from a human donor with multiple sclerosis. The V and J genes are TRBV19 and TRBJ1-2; no clear D gene. The CDR3 DNA is TGTGCCAGTAGTATTCGAGGCGATGGGCTTCTTCTCTATGGCTACACCTTC. Translation: CASSIRGDGLLLYGYTF.